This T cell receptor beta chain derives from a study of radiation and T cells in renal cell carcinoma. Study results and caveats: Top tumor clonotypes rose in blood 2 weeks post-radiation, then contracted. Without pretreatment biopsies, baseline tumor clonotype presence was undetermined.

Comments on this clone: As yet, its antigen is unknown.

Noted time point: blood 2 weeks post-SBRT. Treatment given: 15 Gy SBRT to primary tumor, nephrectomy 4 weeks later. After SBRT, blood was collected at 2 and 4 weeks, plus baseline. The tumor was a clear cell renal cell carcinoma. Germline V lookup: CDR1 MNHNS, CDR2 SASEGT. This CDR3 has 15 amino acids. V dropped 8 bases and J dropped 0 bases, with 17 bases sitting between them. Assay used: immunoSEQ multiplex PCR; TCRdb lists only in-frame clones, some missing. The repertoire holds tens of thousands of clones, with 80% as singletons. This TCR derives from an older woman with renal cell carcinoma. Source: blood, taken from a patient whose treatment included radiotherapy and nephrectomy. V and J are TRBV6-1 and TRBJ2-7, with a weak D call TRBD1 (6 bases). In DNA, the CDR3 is TGTGCCAGCGTAACAGGGACCTCGAGCTCCTACGAGCAGTACTTC. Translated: CASVTGTSSSYEQYF.